This T cell receptor (beta chain) was captured by sequencing in a study of T cells expressing NK-cell markers. Study-level background: Repertoires of TCR beta were obtained from T cells sorted as CD3+CD56+NKG2C+, CD3+CD56+NKG2C- and CD3+CD56-NKG2C+. There were seven HCMV-seropositive donors and one seronegative donor among the eight sequenced. Whole-study results and caveats: The study left the HCMV specificity of expanded NKG2C+ T cell clones unresolved. Where several donors were concerned, these clonotypes also led the CD3+CD56-NKG2C+ fraction.

As to this clonotype: Its cognate antigen is unknown.

Using the 5' RACE reads, TCRdb records one entry per CDR3 protein without DNA. In total, the table holds under 500,000 distinct CDR3 sequences. CDR3 length: 14 residues. Germline assignment: CDR1 SGDLS and CDR2 YYNGEE. The chain couples TRBV9 to TRBJ2-7. Specimen: blood T cells: a sorted CD56 or NKG2C T cell subset, CD4+ or CD8+ T cells, or bulk PBMC T cells (not recorded which). This receptor was obtained from a woman between 18 and 70 years old in good health. CDR3 in amino acids: CASSVGRESYEQYF. The full variable domain, rest sourced from reference TRBV9 and TRBJ2-7, is DSGVTQTPKHLITATGQRVTLRCSPRSGDLSVYWYQQSLDQGLQFLIQYYNGEERAKGNILERFSAQQFPDLHSELNLSSLELGDSALYFCASSVGRESYEQYFGPGTRLTVT.